This T cell receptor beta chain was observed in a study of CD8+ T cells in alopecia areata. Study overall: Affected scalp percentage determined the severity score of treated patients.

This clone has a handful of counts. What it recognizes is unknown. The sample's treatment: oral pan-JAK inhibitor, 5-10 mg twice daily. TCR sequencing used cDNA made by reverse transcription of extracted RNA. Method: immunoSEQ multiplex PCR; TCRdb's copy keeps in-frame clones and lacks some. Of 200,000 or so clones listed, 58% are singletons. The CDR3 sequence is 13 residues long. CDR1 and CDR2 from the germline V gene are SGHAT and FQNNGV. The V gene lost 0 bases and the J gene lost 6 bases, with 9 bases spanning the gap. Study-level findings and limits: Scalp data also include sequences from resident alphabeta T cells of normal skin. In lesional scalp, particularly from alopecia totalis/universalis, clonality was higher than in normal scalp.

The receptor's source is a human donor with alopecia areata. Sequencing was performed on CD4+ T cells sorted from blood, taken at week 24, from a patient treated with tofacitinib. This sequence joins TRBV11-2 and TRBJ2-7, with D possibly being TRBD1 or TRBD2 (5 bases each). CDR3 DNA: TGTGCCAGCAGCTTAGACGGGGCTGGCGAGCAGTACTTC. This codes for CASSLDGAGEQYF. Based on the CDR3 plus reference TRBV11-2 and TRBJ2-7, the full variable domain is EAGVAQSPRYKIIEKRQSVAFWCNPISGHATLYWYQQILGQGPKLLIQFQNNGVVDDSQLPKDRFSAERLKGVDSTLKIQPAKLEDSAVYLCASSLDGAGEQYFGPGTRLTVT.